This TCR beta chain is drawn from a study of blood T cells in healthy people across ages. Study-level information: Template switching caught about one barcoded beta molecule for each two T cells. Broader study findings: More naive CD4+ cells and higher diversity were found in long-lived than in aged donors. Expanded clonotype shifts may have been confounded, as the donors had an unknown CMV status.

Concerning this clonotype itself: Its antigen is as yet unknown.

Through a sample-barcoded 5' primer and a J-beta primer mix, a second PCR was run for roughly 7 to 11 cycles. TCRdb redid the calling of the 5' RACE reads with MiXCR, one entry per CDR3 protein. Here the sample spans approximately 800,000 distinct CDR3 sequences, roughly 64% being singletons. Each donor had ten milliliters of peripheral blood drawn. With 2 bases clipped from V and 7 bases from J, the junction kept 10 bases outside the gene matches. The CDR3 is 15 residues long. CDR1 and CDR2 (germline): SGHTS, YDEGEE. The V call is TRBV5-8, the J call TRBJ2-7; 9 bases map to TRBD2. Sequencing used blood. The sequence was obtained from a man aged 30 to 39 in good health. DNA of the CDR3: TGTGCCAGCAGCTTTAGCGGGAGCAGACGCAATGAGCAGTACTTC. The encoded protein is CASSFSGSRRNEQYF.